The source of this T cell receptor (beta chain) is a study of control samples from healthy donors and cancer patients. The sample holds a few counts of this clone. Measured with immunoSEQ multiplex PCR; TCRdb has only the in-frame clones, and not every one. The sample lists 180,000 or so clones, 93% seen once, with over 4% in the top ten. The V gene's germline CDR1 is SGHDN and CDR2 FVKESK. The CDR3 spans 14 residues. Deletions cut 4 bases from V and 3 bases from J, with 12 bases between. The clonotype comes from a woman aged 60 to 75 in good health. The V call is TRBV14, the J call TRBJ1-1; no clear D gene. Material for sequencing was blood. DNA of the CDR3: TGTGCCAGCAGCCCCTTTCTTAAGGACACTGAAGCTTTCTTT. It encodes CASSPFLKDTEAFF.